This T cell receptor (beta chain) was retrieved from a study of human T cells and chemical hapten exposure. Time point here: pre-sensitization, week 0. Treatment in this sample: therapeutic diphenylcyclopropenone sensitization with weekly scalp DPC. This clonotype was observed many times. The CDR3 covers 16 residues. V was cut by 6 bases and J by 0 bases, with 14 bases left in between. MiXCR, applied by TCRdb to the RACE reads, yields one record per CDR3 protein. The repertoire holds approximately 370,000 distinct CDR3 sequences, with roughly 6% as singletons. The rearrangement joins TRBV12-3 or TRBV12-4 to TRBJ2-2; no clear D. The sequence was collected from a woman under 30 with alopecia areata. Some clones in this sample may be carry-over from other donors' samples. Sequenced material: whole blood, taken in connection with sensitization to the hapten diphenylcyclopropenone (DPC). CDR3 nucleotide sequence: TGTGCCAGCAGCATCCTTTGGCGAGCGAACACCGGGGAGCTGTTTTTT. It yields the protein CASSILWRANTGELFF.